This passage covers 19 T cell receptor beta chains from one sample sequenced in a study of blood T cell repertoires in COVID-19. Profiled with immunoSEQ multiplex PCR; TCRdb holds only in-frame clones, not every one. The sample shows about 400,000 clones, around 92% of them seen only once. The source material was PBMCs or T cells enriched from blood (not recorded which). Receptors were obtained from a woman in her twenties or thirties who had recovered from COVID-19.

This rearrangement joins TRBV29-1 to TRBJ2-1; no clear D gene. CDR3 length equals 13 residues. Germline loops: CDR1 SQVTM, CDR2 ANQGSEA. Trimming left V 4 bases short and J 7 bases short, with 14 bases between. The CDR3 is CSVGVRVTNEQFF. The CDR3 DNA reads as TGCAGCGTTGGGGTCCGGGTTACGAATGAGCAGTTCTTC.

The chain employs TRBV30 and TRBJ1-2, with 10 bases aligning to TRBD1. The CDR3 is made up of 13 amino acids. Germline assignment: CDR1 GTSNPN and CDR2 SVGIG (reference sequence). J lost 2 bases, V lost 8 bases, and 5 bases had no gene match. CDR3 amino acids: CAMGQGRNYGYTF. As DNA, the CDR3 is TGTGCCATGGGACAGGGGCGAAACTATGGCTACACCTTC.

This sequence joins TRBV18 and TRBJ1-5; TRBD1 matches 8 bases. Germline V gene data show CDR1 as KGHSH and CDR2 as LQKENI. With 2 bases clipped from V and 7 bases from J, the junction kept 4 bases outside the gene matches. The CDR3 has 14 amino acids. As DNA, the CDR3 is TGTGCCAGCTCACCAGGGACAGGAGGACAGCCCCAGCATTTT. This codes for CASSPGTGGQPQHF. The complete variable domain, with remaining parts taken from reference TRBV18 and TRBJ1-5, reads NAGVMQNPRHLVRRRGQEARLRCSPMKGHSHVYWYRQLPEEGLKFMVYLQKENIIDESGMPKERFSAEFPKEGPSILRIQQVVRGDSAAYFCASSPGTGGQPQHFGDGTRLSIL.

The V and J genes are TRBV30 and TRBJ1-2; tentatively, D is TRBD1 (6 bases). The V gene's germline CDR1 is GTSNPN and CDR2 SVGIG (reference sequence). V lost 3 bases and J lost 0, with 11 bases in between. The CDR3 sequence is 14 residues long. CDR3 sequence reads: CAWRPGHANYGYTF. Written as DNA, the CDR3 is TGTGCCTGGAGACCGGGACATGCTAACTATGGCTACACCTTC.

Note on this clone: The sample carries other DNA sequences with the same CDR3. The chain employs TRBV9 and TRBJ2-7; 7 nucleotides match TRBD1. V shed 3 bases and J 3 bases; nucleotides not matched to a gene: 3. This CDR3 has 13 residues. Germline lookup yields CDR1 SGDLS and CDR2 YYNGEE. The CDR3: CASSARQGYEQYF. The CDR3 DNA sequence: TGTGCCAGCAGCGCCCGACAGGGCTACGAGCAGTACTTC.

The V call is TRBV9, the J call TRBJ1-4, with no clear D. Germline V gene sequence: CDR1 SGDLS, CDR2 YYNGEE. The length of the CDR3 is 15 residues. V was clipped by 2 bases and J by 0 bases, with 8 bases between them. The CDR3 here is CASSVGGATNEKLFF. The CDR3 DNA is TGTGCCAGCAGCGTCGGCGGTGCAACTAATGAAAAACTGTTTTTT.

DNA for the CDR3: TGCGCCAGCAGCCAAGGGGAGGGGACAGGGCCGTACTATGGCTACACCTTC. Its protein is CASSQGEGTGPYYGYTF. The chain couples TRBV4-1 to TRBJ1-2, with 9 bases fitting TRBD1. J lost 3 bases, V lost 1 base, and 9 bases had no gene match. This CDR3 has 17 amino acids. Germline CDR1 reads MGHRA; CDR2 reads YSYEKL.

The CDR3 sequence: CAWSGGLRNQPQHF. CDR3 DNA: TGTGCCTGGAGTGGAGGGCTACGCAATCAGCCCCAGCATTTT. V and J are TRBV30 and TRBJ1-5; no clear D. The CDR3 consists of 14 residues. Per the germline V gene, CDR1 is GTSNPN and CDR2 is SVGIG (reference sequence). Trimming pared 1 base from V and 2 bases from J, leaving 9 bases between.

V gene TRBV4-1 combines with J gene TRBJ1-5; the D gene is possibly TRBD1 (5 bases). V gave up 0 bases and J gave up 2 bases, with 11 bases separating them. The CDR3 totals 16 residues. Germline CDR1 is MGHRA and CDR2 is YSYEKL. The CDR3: CASSQEGVFGNQPQHF. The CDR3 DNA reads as TGCGCCAGCAGCCAAGAAGGGGTTTTCGGCAATCAGCCCCAGCATTTT.

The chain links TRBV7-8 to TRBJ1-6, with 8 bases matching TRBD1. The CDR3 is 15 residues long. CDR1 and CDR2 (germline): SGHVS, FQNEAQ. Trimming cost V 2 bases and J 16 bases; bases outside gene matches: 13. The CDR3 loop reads CASSLLDRGPEGLHF. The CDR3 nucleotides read TGTGCCAGCAGCTTACTTGACAGGGGCCCCGAAGGACTCCACTTT.

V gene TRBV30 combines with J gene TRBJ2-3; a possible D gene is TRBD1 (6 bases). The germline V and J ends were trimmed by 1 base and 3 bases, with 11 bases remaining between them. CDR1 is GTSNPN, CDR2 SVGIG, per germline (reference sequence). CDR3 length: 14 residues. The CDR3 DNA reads TGTGCCTGGAGTGGGGGCAGGGGAACAGATACGCAGTATTTT. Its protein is CAWSGGRGTDTQYF.

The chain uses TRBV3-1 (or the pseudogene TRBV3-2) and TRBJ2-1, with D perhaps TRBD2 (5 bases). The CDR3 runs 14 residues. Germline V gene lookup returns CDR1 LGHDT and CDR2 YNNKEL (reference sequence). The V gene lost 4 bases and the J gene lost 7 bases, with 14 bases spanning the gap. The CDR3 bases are TGTGCCAGCAGCCGCCTAGCAGGAGTTAATGAGCAGTTCTTC. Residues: CASSRLAGVNEQFF.

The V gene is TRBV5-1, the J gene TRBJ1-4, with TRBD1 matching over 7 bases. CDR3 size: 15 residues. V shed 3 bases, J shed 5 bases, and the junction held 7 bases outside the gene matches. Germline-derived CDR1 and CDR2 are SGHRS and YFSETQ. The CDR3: CASSSDTGANEKLFF. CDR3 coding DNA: TGCGCCAGCAGCTCAGATACAGGGGCGAATGAAAAACTGTTTTTT. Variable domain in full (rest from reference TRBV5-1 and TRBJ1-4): KAGVTQTPRYLIKTRGQQVTLSCSPISGHRSVSWYQQTPGQGLQFLFEYFSETQRNKGNFPGRFSGRQFSNSRSEMNVSTLELGDSALYLCASSSDTGANEKLFFGSGTQLSVL.

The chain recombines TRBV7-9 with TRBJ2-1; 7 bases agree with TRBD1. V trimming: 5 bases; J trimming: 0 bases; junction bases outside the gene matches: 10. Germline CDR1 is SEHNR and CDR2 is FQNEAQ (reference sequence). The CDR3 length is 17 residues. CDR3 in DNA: TGTGCCAGCAGCGCCCCCCCGGGACAGAGCTCCTACAATGAGCAGTTCTTC. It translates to CASSAPPGQSSYNEQFF.

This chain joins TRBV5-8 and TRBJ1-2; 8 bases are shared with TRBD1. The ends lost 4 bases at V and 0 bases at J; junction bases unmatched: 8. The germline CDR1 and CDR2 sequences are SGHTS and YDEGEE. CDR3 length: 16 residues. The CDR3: CASSLGQGHSNYGYTF. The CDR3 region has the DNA TGTGCCAGCAGCCTCGGACAGGGCCATTCTAACTATGGCTACACCTTC. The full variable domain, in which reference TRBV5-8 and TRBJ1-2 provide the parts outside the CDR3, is EAGVTQSPTHLIKTRGQQATLRCSPISGHTSVYWYQQALGLGLQFLLWYDEGEERNRGNFPPRFSGRQFPNYSSELNVNALELEDSALYLCASSLGQGHSNYGYTFGSGTRLTVV.

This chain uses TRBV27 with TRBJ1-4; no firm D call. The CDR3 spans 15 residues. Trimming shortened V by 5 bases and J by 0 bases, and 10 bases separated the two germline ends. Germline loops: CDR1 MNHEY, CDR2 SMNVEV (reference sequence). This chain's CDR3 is CASSAYSATNEKLFF. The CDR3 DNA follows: TGTGCCAGCAGTGCCTACAGTGCAACTAATGAAAAACTGTTTTTT.

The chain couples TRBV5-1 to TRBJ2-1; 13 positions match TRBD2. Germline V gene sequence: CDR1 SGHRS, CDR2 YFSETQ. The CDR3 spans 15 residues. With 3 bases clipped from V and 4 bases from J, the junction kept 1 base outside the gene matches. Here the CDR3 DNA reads TGCGCCAGCAGCTCACTAGCGGGAGGGTACAATGAGCAGTTCTTC. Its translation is CASSSLAGGYNEQFF.

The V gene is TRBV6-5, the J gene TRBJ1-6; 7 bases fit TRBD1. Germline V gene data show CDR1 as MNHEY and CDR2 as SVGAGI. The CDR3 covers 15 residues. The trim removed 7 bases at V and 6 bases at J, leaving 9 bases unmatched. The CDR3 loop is CASTLNGDSNSPLHF. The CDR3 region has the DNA TGTGCCAGCACCCTAAATGGGGACAGTAATTCACCCCTCCACTTT.

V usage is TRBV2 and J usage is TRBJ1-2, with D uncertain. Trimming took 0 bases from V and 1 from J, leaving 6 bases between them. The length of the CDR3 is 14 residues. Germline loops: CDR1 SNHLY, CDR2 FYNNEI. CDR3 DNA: TGTGCCAGCAGTGAAGCGCGGGATAACTATGGCTACACCTTC. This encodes CASSEARDNYGYTF.